Sequencing of this T cell receptor (beta chain) was carried out in a study of T cell responses to AZD1222 COVID-19 vaccine. Study as a whole: Second-dose groups at about 4 or about 12 weeks were pooled.

With regard to this clone: Its antigen is currently unknown.

The protocol was immunoSEQ multiplex PCR, while the TCRdb copy is restricted to in-frame clones and leaves out a portion. Of around 140,000 clones in the sample, around nine tenths are singletons; the top ten hold roughly 5%. Findings and caveats of the study: The donor cohort was predominantly white British with a female majority, and clonal diversity may have been underestimated.

Losses at the gene ends were 4 bases for V and 3 bases for J; bases not matched to a gene: 5. In germline, CDR1 is MNHNY, CDR2 SVGAGI (reference sequence). CDR3 length: 16 residues. This sequence joins TRBV6-6 and TRBJ1-6, with TRBD1 matching over 8 bases. This specimen was peripheral blood, taken on day 0 of AZD1222 vaccination. The clonotype was recovered from an adult in good health. CDR3 region: CASSSTTGDYNSPLHF. In DNA form, the CDR3 reads TGTGCCAGCAGTTCAACGACAGGGGACTATAATTCACCCCTCCACTTT.